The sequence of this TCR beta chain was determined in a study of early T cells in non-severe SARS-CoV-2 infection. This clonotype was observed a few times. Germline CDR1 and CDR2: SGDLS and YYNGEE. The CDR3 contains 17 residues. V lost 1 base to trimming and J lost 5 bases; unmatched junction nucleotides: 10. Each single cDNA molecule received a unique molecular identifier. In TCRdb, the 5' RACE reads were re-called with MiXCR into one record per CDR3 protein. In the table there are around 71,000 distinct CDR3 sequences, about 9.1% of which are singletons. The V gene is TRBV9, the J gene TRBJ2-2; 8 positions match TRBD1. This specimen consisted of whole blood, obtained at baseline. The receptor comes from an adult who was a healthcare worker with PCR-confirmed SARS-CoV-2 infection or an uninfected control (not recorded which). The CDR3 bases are TGTGCCAGCAGCGTATCACCAGGGGGCAGTTTAACCGGGGAGCTGTTTTTT. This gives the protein CASSVSPGGSLTGELFF. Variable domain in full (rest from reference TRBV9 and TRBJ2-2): DSGVTQTPKHLITATGQRVTLRCSPRSGDLSVYWYQQSLDQGLQFLIQYYNGEERAKGNILERFSAQQFPDLHSELNLSSLELGDSALYFCASSVSPGGSLTGELFFGEGSRLTVL.